A single sample is the source of the 8 T cell receptor beta chains below, sequenced in a study of CD8+CD57+ T cells in acquired aplastic anemia. Patients included in sequencing had previously demonstrated CD8+CD57+ cell expansion by flow cytometry. TCR beta VDJ and CDR3 profiling used genomic DNA as template. A single record per CDR3 protein comes from TCRdb applying MiXCR to the reads. The table lists about 95,000 distinct CDR3 sequences, 55% to 75% of them singletons. The material sequenced was sorted CD4+, CD8+, or CD8+CD57+ T cells (not recorded which) from PBMCs. All receptors derive from a human donor with aplastic anemia.

This clonotype was detected only a few times. The chain carries TRBV5-8 and TRBJ2-3, with 9 bases identical to TRBD2. CDR1 is SGHTS and CDR2 is YDEGEE in the germline V gene. This CDR3 contains 14 residues. J was trimmed by 9 bases and V by 2 bases; bases with no gene match: 7. This chain's CDR3 is CASSFGSGSGTQYF. The CDR3 coding sequence is TGTGCCAGCAGCTTTGGTAGCGGGAGTGGGACGCAGTATTTT.

This clonotype appeared many times. The CDR3 protein is CASSLGSSLLYGYTF. The CDR3, as DNA: TGTGCCAGCAGTTTAGGGTCTTCTCTCCTGTATGGCTACACCTTC. The chain carries TRBV12-3 or TRBV12-4 and TRBJ1-2; no firm D call. V gave up 1 base and J gave up 5 bases, with 14 bases separating them. This CDR3 region has 15 residues.

J is TRBJ2-7 and V is TRBV12-3 or TRBV12-4; D could derive from TRBD1 or TRBD2 (5 bases each). Between the trimmed V and J ends, which lost 6 bases and 3 bases, there was a span of 18 bases. This CDR3 has 15 amino acids. CDR3 region: CASRPTTGAFYEQYF. As DNA, the CDR3 is TGTGCCAGCAGGCCGACGACCGGGGCCTTCTACGAGCAGTACTTC.

Notes on this clonotype: Because the CDR3's place on the DNA is in doubt, the DNA is left out and the CDR3 is given as listed by TCRdb. The chain has TRBV27 and TRBJ2-7; the table's D call TRBD1 went unverified against the DNA. Germline loops: CDR1 MNHEY, CDR2 SMNVEV (reference sequence). A total of 13 residues make up the CDR3, ends included. The CDR3: CASRWGRGSRTYF.

In this sample, this clonotype turned up a few times. This chain connects TRBV20-1 to TRBJ2-3; a weak D match, TRBD1 (5 bases). V lost 4 bases and J lost 1, with 12 bases in between. Germline-derived CDR1 and CDR2 are DFQATT and SNEGSKA (reference sequence). The CDR3 has 14 residues. CDR3 sequence (DNA): TGCAGTGCTAACGCAGGGCCGCGCACAGATACGCAGTATTTT. Translated, it gives CSANAGPRTDTQYF.

The chain employs TRBV13 and TRBJ2-7; D call uncertain. V gave up 0 bases and J gave up 5 bases, with 5 bases separating them. The CDR3 is 12 amino acids. CDR1 and CDR2 (germline): PRHDT, FYEKMQ (reference sequence). The CDR3, as DNA: TGTGCCAGCAGCTTAGGGAGAGACGAGCAGTACTTC. Translation gives CASSLGRDEQYF.

As to this clonotype: One junction end disagrees with the germline gene, perhaps due to a read error. The rearrangement links TRBV15 to TRBJ1-5, with 9 bases lining up with TRBD1. Germline V gives CDR1 LNHNV, CDR2 YYDKDF (reference sequence). The CDR3 is 15 amino acids. In DNA, the CDR3 is TGTGCCACCAGCATCCAGACAGGGGGAGAACAGCCCCAGCATTTC. This codes for CATSIQTGGEQPQHF.

The CDR3 sequence: CATSDGTRNEQFF. DNA for the CDR3: TGTGCCACCAGTGATGGGACCCGCAATGAGCAGTTCTTC. The J gene is TRBJ2-1, the V gene TRBV24-1, with D perhaps given as TRBD1 or TRBD2 (5 bases each). Trimming stripped 3 bases from V and 6 bases from J, with 8 bases between. Germline CDR1 reads KGHDR; CDR2 reads SFDVKD. The CDR3 spans 13 residues.